This T cell receptor beta chain was found in a study of blood T cell repertoires in COVID-19. Across the whole study: T cells, B-cell-depleted T cells, or PBMCs supplied cDNA or gDNA.

Repertoires were generated with immunoSEQ multiplex PCR, while TCRdb's copy carries only in-frame clones and drops some. This sample has under 300,000 clones, with 70% to 90% found just once. This clone was counted only a few times. This CDR3 is 15 amino acids long. Germline CDR1 reads MNHEY; CDR2 reads SVGAGI. After removal of 5 bases from V and 2 bases from J, the junction contained 3 bases not matched to a gene. The receptor's source is a woman aged 35 to 49 with acute COVID-19. The sequenced sample consisted of PBMCs or T cells enriched from blood (not recorded which). The chain carries TRBV6-5 and TRBJ1-5; 10 nucleotides match TRBD1. Written as DNA, the CDR3 is TGTGCCAGCAGTAGGACAGGGGGTGGCAATCAGCCCCAGCATTTT. Its translation is CASSRTGGGNQPQHF.